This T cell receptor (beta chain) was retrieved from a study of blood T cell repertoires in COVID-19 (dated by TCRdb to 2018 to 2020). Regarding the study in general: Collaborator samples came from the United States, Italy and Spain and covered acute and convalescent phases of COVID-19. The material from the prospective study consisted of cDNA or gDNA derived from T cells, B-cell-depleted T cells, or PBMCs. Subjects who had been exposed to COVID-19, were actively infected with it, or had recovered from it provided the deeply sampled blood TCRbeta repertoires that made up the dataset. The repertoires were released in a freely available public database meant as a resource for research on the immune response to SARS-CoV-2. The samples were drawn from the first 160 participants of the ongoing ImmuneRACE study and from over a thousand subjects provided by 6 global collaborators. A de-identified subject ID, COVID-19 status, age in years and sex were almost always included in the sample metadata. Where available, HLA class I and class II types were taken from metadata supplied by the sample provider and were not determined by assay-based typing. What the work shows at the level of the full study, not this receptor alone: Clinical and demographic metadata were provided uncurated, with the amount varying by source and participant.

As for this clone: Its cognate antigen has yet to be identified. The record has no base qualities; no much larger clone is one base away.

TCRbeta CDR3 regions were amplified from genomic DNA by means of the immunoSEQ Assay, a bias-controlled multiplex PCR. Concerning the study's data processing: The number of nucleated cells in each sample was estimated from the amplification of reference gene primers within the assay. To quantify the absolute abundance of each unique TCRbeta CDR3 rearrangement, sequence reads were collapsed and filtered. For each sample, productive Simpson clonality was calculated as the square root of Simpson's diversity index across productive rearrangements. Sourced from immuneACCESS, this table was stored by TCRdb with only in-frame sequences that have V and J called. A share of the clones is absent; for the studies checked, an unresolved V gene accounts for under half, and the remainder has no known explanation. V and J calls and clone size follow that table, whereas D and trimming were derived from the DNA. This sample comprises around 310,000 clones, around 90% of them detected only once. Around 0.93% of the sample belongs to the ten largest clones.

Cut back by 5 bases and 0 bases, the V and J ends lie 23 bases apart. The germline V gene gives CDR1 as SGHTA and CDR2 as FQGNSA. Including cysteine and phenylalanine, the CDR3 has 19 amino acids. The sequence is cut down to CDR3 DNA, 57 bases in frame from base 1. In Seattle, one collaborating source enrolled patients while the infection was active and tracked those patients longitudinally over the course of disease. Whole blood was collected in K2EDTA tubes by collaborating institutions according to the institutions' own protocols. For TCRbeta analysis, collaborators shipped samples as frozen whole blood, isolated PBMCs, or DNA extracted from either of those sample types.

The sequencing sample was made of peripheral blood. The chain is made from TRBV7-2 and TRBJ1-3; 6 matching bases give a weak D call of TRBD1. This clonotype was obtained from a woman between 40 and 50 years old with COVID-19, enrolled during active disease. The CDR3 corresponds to CASSPLLIGQRSSGNTIYF. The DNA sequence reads TGTGCCAGCAGCCCTCTTCTCATAGGACAGCGCAGCTCTGGAAACACCATATATTTT. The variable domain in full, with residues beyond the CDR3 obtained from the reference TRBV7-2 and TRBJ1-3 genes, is GAGVSQSPSNKVTEKGKDVELRCDPISGHTALYWYRQSLGQGLEFLIYFQGNSAPDKSGLPSDRFSAERTGGSVSTLTIQRTQQEDSAVYLCASSPLLIGQRSSGNTIYFGEGSWLTVV.